This entry describes one TCR beta chain. This specimen belongs to a study of cytomegalovirus exposure and HLA in healthy donors. The PCR employed 60 Vbeta primers together with 13 Jbeta primers. Data came from immunoSEQ multiplex PCR; TCRdb stores just in-frame clones and leaves some out. The sample lists around 110,000 clones; roughly 80% were seen once. Healthy bone marrow donors formed the donor group. This TCR came from a man between 25 and 39 years old in good health and CMV-seronegative. The sequenced sample was PBMCs.

The CDR3 bases are TGTGCCAGCTCACTAACAGGGAGCAATCAGCCCCAGCATTTT. Translation: CASSLTGSNQPQHF. The gene calls are TRBV18 and TRBJ1-5, with a tentative D call TRBD1 (6 bases). Per the germline V gene, CDR1 is KGHSH and CDR2 is LQKENI. The CDR3 totals 14 residues. Trimming took off 4 bases at V and 1 base at J, with 8 bases between the two ends.